A selection of T cell receptor beta chains follows, all from one sample in a study of beta chain features in type 1 diabetes. TCRdb's table, derived via immunoSEQ multiplex PCR, lists solely in-frame clones and lacks some. The sample carries around 500,000 clones, approximately 10% recorded once. Sequencing was carried out using naive CD4+ T cells from blood. These receptors were obtained from a young woman in good health. Each CDR3 is given with its conserved first and last residue. The D gene is left open where the match is weak. For some rows the clone size is stated as once, few or many, or as a class when expanded; others skip it.

V gene: TRBV29-1
J gene: TRBJ2-1
D gene: .
clone size: few
CDR3 protein: CSVDVAYNEQFF
CDR3 DNA: TGCAGCGTTGACGTGGCTTACAATGAGCAGTTCTTC

V gene: TRBV2
J gene: TRBJ2-1
D gene: TRBD1
clone size: .
CDR3 protein: CASSGSRGSSYNEQFF
CDR3 DNA: TGTGCCAGCAGTGGGTCCAGGGGGAGCTCCTACAATGAGCAGTTCTTC

V gene: TRBV11-2
J gene: TRBJ2-1
D gene: TRBD2
clone size: few
CDR3 protein: CASSLRGSPSGSEQFF
CDR3 DNA: TGTGCCAGCAGCTTACGCGGGAGTCCCTCGGGGAGTGAGCAGTTCTTC

V gene: TRBV29-1
J gene: TRBJ2-3
D gene: TRBD2
clone size: .
CDR3 protein: CSVDSGRGTDTQYF
CDR3 DNA: TGCAGCGTAGATAGCGGGAGGGGCACAGATACGCAGTATTTT

V gene: TRBV4-1
J gene: TRBJ2-4
D gene: .
clone size: few
CDR3 protein: CASSQLTGPRAKNIQYF
CDR3 DNA: TGCGCCAGCAGCCAATTAACGGGCCCGAGAGCCAAAAACATTCAGTACTTC

V gene: TRBV11-2
J gene: TRBJ2-2
D gene: .
clone size: few
CDR3 protein: CASSSRLDGELFF
CDR3 DNA: TGTGCCAGCAGCTCGAGACTGGACGGGGAGCTGTTTTTT

V gene: TRBV4-3
J gene: TRBJ2-5
D gene: .
clone size: .
CDR3 protein: CASSQGRTGRRGGETQYF
CDR3 DNA: TGCGCCAGCAGCCAAGGGAGGACAGGGAGAAGGGGGGGAGAGACCCAGTACTTC

V gene: TRBV30
J gene: TRBJ2-1
D gene: .
clone size: .
CDR3 protein: CAWSGWLYNEQFF
CDR3 DNA: TGTGCCTGGTCGGGTTGGCTATACAATGAGCAGTTCTTC

V gene: TRBV7-2
J gene: TRBJ2-5
D gene: TRBD2
clone size: .
CDR3 protein: CASSLGLAGVETQYF
CDR3 DNA: TGTGCCAGCAGCTTAGGACTAGCGGGGGTGGAGACCCAGTACTTC

V gene: TRBV7-2
J gene: TRBJ2-3
D gene: .
clone size: .
CDR3 protein: CASSLTGADTQYF
CDR3 DNA: TGTGCCAGCAGCTTAACGGGAGCAGATACGCAGTATTTT

V gene: TRBV29-1
J gene: TRBJ2-3
D gene: TRBD1
clone size: .
CDR3 protein: CSVGTGEATDTQYF
CDR3 DNA: TGCAGCGTCGGGACAGGGGAGGCCACAGATACGCAGTATTTT